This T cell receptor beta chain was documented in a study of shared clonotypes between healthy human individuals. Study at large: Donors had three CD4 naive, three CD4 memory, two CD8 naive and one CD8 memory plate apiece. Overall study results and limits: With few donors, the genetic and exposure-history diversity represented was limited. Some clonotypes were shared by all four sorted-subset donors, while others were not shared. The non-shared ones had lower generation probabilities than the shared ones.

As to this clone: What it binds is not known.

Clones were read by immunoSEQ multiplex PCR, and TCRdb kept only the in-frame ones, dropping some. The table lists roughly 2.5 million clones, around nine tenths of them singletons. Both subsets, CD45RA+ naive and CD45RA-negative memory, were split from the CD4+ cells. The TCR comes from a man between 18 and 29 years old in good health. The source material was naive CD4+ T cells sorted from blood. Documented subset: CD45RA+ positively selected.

The CDR3 nucleotides read TGCGCCAGCAGCTTGGTCCTAGCGGGGGCTAGCACAGATACGCAGTATTTT. It specifies CASSLVLAGASTDTQYF. The rearrangement joins TRBV5-1 to TRBJ2-3, with 10 bases that match TRBD2. Germline V gene data show CDR1 as SGHRS and CDR2 as YFSETQ. J gave up 0 bases and V 0 bases, and 4 bases lay outside the gene matches. The CDR3 covers 17 residues.